The 7 T cell receptor beta chains below all came from one sample that was sequenced in a study of blood T cell repertoires in COVID-19. TCRdb's table, derived via immunoSEQ multiplex PCR, lists solely in-frame clones and lacks some. The sample includes 100,000 to 140,000 clones, 75% to 95% seen only once; the top ten take more than 0.9%. Sequenced input: peripheral blood. Receptors originate from a woman in her thirties with acute or convalescent COVID-19.

V usage is TRBV27 and J usage is TRBJ2-1, with TRBD2 matching 8 bases. V dropped 6 bases and J dropped 0; count of bases not matched to a gene: 7. The CDR3 consists of 16 residues. Germline V gene sequence: CDR1 MNHEY, CDR2 SMNVEV (reference sequence). The CDR3 here is CASSKGGTSSYNEQFF. CDR3 DNA: TGTGCCAGCAGCAAAGGAGGGACTAGCTCCTACAATGAGCAGTTCTTC.

The CDR3 loop is CAISGQGALTDTQYF. In DNA, the CDR3 is TGTGCCATCAGTGGACAGGGGGCGTTAACAGATACGCAGTATTTT. This rearrangement joins TRBV10-3 to TRBJ2-3; 10 nucleotides line up with TRBD1. The V gene end was trimmed by 4 bases and the J gene end by 3 bases; junction bases not matched to a gene: 4. Germline V gives CDR1 ENHRY, CDR2 SYGVKD. This CDR3 is 15 amino acids long.

The CDR3 nucleotides read TGTGCCAGCAGCGTCACAGGGGAGTGGGGCTACGAGCAGTACTTC. Protein: CASSVTGEWGYEQYF. The V and J genes are TRBV28 and TRBJ2-7, with 7 bases matching TRBD1. The CDR3 consists of 15 residues. Per the germline V gene, CDR1 is MDHEN and CDR2 is SYDVKM. V trimming: 6 bases; J trimming: 3 bases; junction bases outside the gene matches: 11.

This chain's CDR3 is CASSPHSSQGWNSPLHF. CDR3 bases: TGTGCCAGCAGTCCACATTCTTCGCAGGGGTGGAATTCACCCCTCCACTTT. The rearrangement joins TRBV28 to TRBJ1-6, with D perhaps matching TRBD1 (6 bases). The CDR3 is 17 residues long. Germline V gives CDR1 MDHEN, CDR2 SYDVKM. V lost 5 bases, J lost 7 bases, and 21 bases lay in between.

The chain uses TRBV4-1 and TRBJ1-6; 8 nucleotides agree with TRBD1. With V trimmed by 8 bases and J by 3 bases, 6 bases remained unmatched. The CDR3 sequence is 15 residues long. CDR1 is MGHRA and CDR2 is YSYEKL in the germline V gene. CDR3 nucleotide sequence: TGCGCCAGCTCCTCAGGGACAGGCTATAATTCACCCCTCCACTTT. It is translated as CASSSGTGYNSPLHF.

The chain is built from TRBV19 and TRBJ1-5; 9 nucleotides match TRBD1. The CDR3 totals 16 residues. The V gene's germline CDR1 is LNHDA and CDR2 SQIVND (reference sequence). V dropped 6 bases and J dropped 0; count of bases not matched to a gene: 6. The CDR3 region has the DNA TGTGCCAGTAGCGCCGGGACAGGGCTTAGCAATCAGCCCCAGCATTTT. Protein product: CASSAGTGLSNQPQHF. Full variable domain (outside the CDR3, taken from reference TRBV19 and TRBJ1-5): DGGITQSPKYLFRKEGQNVTLSCEQNLNHDAMYWYRQDPGQGLRLIYYSQIVNDFQKGDIAEGYSVSREKKESFPLTVTSAQKNPTAFYLCASSAGTGLSNQPQHFGDGTRLSIL.

This sequence joins TRBV2 and TRBJ2-1; no firm D call. V shed 0 bases and J shed 4 bases, with 10 bases lying between them. CDR1 is SNHLY and CDR2 is FYNNEI in the germline V gene. This CDR3 comprises 15 residues. CDR3 nucleotide sequence: TGTGCCAGCAGTGAAGCTGGCTTGTTTTACAATGAGCAGTTCTTC. It specifies CASSEAGLFYNEQFF.